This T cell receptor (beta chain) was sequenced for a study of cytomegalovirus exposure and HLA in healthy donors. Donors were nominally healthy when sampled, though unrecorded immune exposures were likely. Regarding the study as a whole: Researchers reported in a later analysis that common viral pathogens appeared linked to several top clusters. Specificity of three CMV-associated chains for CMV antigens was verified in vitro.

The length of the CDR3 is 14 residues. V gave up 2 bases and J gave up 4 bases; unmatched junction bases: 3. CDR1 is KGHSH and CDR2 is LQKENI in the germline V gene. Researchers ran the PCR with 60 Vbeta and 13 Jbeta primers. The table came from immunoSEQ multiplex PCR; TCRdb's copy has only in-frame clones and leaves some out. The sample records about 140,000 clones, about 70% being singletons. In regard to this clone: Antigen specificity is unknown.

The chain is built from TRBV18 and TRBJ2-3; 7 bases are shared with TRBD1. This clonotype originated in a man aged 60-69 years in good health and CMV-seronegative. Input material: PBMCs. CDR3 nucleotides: TGTGCCAGCTCACCAGGGGACAGCTCAGATACGCAGTATTTT. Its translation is CASSPGDSSDTQYF.